The clone carrying this TCR beta chain was recorded many times. This specimen comes from a study of regulatory T cells in long-lasting Graves disease. Through Arm-PCR of CDR3 regions and iRepertoire HTBI primers, TCR beta libraries were built. MiXCR was run by TCRdb on the multiplex PCR reads, yielding one entry per CDR3 protein. In the table there are roughly 510,000 distinct CDR3 sequences, 15% to 20% of which are singletons. Time point specified: newly diagnosed GD, antithyroid drugs for less than 3 months. The TCR library used RNA extracted from PBMCs. CDR1 and CDR2 (germline): SQVTM, ANQGSEA. The CDR3 length is 12 residues. V lost 7 bases and J lost 3, with 12 bases in between. The same sample was also studied in work on T cells in Graves' hyperthyroidism and ophthalmopathy.

This chain uses TRBV29-1 with TRBJ1-1; the D gene is possibly TRBD1 (5 bases). The sample was peripheral blood mononuclear cells (PBMCs), taken at new diagnosis, from a patient treated with antithyroid drugs. This clonotype originated in a man younger than 30 with Graves disease. The CDR3 bases are TGCAGCGGTGTCTGGGGGGACACTGAAGCTTTCTTT. Translated: CSGVWGDTEAFF.